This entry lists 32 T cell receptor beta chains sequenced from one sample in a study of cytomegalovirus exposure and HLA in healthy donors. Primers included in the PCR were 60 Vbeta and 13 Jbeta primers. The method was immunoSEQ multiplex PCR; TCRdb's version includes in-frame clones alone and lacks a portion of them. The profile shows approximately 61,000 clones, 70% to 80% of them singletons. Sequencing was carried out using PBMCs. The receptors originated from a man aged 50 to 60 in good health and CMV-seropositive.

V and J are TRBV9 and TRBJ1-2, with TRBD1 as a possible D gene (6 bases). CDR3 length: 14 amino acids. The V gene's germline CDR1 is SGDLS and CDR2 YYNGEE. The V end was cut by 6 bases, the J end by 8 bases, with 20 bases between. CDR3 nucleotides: TGTGCCAGCAACTACGGGGGGGCGCTAGACGGCTACACCTTC. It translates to CASNYGGALDGYTF.

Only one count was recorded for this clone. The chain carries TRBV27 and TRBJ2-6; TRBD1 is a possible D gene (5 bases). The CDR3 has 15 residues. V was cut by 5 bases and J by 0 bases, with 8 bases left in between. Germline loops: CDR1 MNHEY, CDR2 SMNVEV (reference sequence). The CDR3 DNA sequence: TGTGCCAGCAGTCCGGACATCTCTGGGGCCAACGTCCTGACTTTC. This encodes CASSPDISGANVLTF.

Here the CDR3 DNA reads TGCGCCAGCAGTGGATTCGGGTACGAGCAGTACTTC. It is translated as CASSGFGYEQYF. The chain has TRBV10-1 and TRBJ2-7; no firm D call. Germline CDR1 WNHNN, CDR2 SYGVQD (reference sequence). V lost 4 bases and J lost 4, with 8 bases in between. This CDR3 spans 12 amino acids.

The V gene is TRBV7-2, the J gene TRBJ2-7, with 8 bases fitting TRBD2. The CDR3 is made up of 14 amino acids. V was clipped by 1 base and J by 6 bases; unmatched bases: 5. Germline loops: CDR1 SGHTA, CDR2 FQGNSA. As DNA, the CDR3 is TGTGCCAGCAGCTTAGTTGGGACTAGTGGCGAGCAGTACTTC. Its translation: CASSLVGTSGEQYF.

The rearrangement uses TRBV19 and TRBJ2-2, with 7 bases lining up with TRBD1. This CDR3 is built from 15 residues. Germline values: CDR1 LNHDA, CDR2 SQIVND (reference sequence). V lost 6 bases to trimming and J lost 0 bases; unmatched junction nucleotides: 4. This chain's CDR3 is CASRSGTANTGELFF. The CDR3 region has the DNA TGTGCCAGTAGGTCCGGGACAGCGAACACCGGGGAGCTGTTTTTT.

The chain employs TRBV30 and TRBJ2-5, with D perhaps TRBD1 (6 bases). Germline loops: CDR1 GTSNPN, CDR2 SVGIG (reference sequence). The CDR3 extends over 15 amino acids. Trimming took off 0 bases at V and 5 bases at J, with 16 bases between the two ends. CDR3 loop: CAWSVGDTRRETQYF. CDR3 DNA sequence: TGTGCCTGGAGTGTAGGGGACACGAGGAGGGAGACCCAGTACTTC.

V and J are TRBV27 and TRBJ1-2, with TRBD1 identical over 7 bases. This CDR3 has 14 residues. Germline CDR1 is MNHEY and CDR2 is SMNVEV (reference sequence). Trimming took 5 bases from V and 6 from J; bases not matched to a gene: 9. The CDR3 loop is CASSQAGGSHGYTF. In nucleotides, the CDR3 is TGTGCCAGCAGTCAGGCAGGGGGTTCCCATGGCTACACCTTC.

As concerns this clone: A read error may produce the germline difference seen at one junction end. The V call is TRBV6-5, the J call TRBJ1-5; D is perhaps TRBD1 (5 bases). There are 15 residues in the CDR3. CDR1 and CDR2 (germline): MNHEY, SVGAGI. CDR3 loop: CASRASQGTNQPQNF. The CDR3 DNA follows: TGTGCCAGCAGAGCTTCTCAGGGCACCAATCAGCCCCAGAATTTT.

CDR3 in DNA: TGTGCCAGCAGCTTAGGAGGACAGGGGGCGGATGGCTACACCTTC. As protein: CASSLGGQGADGYTF. The rearrangement links TRBV7-9 to TRBJ1-2; TRBD1 matches 11 bases. The CDR3 sequence is 15 residues long. Germline lookup yields CDR1 SEHNR and CDR2 FQNEAQ (reference sequence). J lost 6 bases, V lost 1 base, and 4 bases had no gene match.

The DNA of the CDR3 is TGTGCCAGTAGTCCATGGACAGGAGCGCGGGATACGCAGTATTTT. Its translation: CASSPWTGARDTQYF. The rearrangement joins TRBV19 to TRBJ2-3; 7 bases align to TRBD1. J was trimmed by 6 bases and V by 5 bases; bases with no gene match: 11. Germline loops: CDR1 LNHDA, CDR2 SQIVND (reference sequence). This CDR3 is 15 amino acids long.

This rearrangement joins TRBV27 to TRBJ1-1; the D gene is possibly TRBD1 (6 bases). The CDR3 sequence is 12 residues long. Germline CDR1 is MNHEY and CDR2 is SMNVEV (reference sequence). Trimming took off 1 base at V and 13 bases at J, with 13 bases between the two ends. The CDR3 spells CASSLWAGAVFF. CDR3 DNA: TGTGCCAGCAGTTTATGGGCAGGGGCGGTTTTCTTT.

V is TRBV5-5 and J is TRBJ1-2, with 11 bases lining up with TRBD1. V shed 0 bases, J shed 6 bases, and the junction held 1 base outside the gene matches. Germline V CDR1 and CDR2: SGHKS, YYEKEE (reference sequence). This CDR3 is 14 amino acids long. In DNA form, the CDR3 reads TGTGCCAGCAGCTTGGAGGGACAGGGGGATGGCTACACCTTC. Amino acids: CASSLEGQGDGYTF.

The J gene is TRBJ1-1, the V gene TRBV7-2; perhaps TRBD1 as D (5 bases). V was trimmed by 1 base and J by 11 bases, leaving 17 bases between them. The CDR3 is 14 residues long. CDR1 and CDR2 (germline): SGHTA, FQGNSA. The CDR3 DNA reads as TGTGCCAGCAGCTTAGTCGACAGTTTATTCTGGGCTTTCTTT. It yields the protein CASSLVDSLFWAFF.

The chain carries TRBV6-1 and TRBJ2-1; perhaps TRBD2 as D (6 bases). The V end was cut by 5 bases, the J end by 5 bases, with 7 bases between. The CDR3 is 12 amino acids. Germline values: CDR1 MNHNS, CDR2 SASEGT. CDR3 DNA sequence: TGTGCCAGCAGTCGGGGGAACAATGAGCAGTTCTTC. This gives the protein CASSRGNNEQFF.

For the CDR3, the DNA is TGTGCCAGCAGGGCCAACTACGAGCAGTACTTC. It specifies CASRANYEQYF. The chain employs TRBV6-5 and TRBJ2-5, with unresolved D. The J call is in doubt because the DNA end fits TRBJ2-7 better. Germline loops: CDR1 MNHEY, CDR2 SVGAGI. This CDR3 spans 11 amino acids.

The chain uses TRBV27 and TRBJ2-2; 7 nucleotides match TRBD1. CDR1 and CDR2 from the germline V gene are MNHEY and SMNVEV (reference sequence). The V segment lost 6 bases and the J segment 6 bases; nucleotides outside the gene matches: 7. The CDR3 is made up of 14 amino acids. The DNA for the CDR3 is TGTGCCAGCAGGCGACAGGGATGGCCCGGGGAGCTGTTTTTT. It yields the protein CASRRQGWPGELFF.

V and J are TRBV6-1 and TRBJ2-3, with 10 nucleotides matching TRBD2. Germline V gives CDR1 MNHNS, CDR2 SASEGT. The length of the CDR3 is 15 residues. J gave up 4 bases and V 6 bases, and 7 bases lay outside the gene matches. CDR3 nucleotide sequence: TGTGCCAGCAGCCCTACTAGCGGGGTAGCAGATACGCAGTATTTT. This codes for CASSPTSGVADTQYF.

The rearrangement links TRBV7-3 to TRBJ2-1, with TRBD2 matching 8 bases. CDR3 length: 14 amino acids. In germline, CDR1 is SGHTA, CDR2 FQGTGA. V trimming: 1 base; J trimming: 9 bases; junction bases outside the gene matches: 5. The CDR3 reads CASSLIGSGGEQFF. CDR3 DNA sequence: TGTGCCAGCAGCTTAATCGGGAGCGGGGGTGAGCAGTTCTTC. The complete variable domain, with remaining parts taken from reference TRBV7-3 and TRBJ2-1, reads GAGVSQTPSNKVTEKGKYVELRCDPISGHTALYWYRQSLGQGPEFLIYFQGTGAADDSGLPNDRFFAVRPEGSVSTLKIQRTERGDSAVYLCASSLIGSGGEQFFGPGTRLTVL.

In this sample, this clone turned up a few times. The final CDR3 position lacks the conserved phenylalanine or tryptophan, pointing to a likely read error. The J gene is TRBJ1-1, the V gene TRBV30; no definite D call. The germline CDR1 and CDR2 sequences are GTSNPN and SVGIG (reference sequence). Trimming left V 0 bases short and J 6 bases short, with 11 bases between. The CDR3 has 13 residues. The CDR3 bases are TGTGCCTGGAGTGTATTGGTCGCGTCTGAAGCTTTCTTG. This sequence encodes CAWSVLVASEAFL.

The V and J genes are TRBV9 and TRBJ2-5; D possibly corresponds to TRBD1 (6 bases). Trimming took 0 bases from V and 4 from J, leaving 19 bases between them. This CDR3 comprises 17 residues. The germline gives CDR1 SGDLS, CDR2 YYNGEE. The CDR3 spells CASSVEGASGVAETQYF. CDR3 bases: TGTGCCAGCAGCGTAGAGGGTGCTTCAGGGGTTGCAGAGACCCAGTACTTC.

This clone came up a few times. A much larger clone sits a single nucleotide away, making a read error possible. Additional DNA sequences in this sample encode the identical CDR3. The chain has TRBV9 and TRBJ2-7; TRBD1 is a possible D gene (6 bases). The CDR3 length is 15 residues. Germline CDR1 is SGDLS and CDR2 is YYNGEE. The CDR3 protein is CATSSQGPSSYEQYF. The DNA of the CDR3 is TGTGCCACCAGCTCCCAGGGGCCCAGCTCCTACGAGCAGTACTTT.

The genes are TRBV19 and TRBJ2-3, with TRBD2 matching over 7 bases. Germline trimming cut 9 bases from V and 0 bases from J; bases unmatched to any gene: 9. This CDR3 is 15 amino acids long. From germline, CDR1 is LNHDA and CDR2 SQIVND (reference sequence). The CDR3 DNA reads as TGTGCCAGCCGCACCAGCGGGGTAAGCACAGATACGCAGTATTTT. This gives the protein CASRTSGVSTDTQYF.

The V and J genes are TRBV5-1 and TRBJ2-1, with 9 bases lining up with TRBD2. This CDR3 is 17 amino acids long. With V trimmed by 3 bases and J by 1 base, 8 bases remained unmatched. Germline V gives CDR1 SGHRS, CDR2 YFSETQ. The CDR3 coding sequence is TGCGCCAGCAGCTCGACTAGCGGCTCCCGGTCCTACAATGAGCAGTTCTTC. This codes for CASSSTSGSRSYNEQFF.

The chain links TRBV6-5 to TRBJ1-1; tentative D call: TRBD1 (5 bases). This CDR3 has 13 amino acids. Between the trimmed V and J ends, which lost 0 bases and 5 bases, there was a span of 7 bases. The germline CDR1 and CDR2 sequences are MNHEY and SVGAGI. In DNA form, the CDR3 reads TGTGCCAGCAGTTACTCGGGGGGAACTGAAGCTTTCTTT. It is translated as CASSYSGGTEAFF.

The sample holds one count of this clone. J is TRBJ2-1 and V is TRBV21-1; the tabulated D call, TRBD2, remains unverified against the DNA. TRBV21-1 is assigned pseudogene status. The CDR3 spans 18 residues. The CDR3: CASSKAGFLSGKDNEQFF. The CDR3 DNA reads TGTGCCAGCAGCAAAGCAGGGTTTTTGAGCGGGAAGGATAATGAGCAGTTCTTC.

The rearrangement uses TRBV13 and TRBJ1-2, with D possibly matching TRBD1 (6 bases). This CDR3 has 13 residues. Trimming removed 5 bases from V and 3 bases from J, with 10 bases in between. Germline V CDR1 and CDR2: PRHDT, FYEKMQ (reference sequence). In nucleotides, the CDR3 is TGTGCCAGCAGCCCCCGGACAGACTATGGCTACACCTTC. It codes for CASSPRTDYGYTF.

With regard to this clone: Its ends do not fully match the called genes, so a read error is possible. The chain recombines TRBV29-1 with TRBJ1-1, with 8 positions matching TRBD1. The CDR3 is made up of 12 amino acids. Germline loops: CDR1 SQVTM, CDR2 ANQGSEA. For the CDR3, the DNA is TGTAGCGTTGATGTGGTCAGGGGGCGAGCTTTCTTT. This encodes CSVDVVRGRAFF.

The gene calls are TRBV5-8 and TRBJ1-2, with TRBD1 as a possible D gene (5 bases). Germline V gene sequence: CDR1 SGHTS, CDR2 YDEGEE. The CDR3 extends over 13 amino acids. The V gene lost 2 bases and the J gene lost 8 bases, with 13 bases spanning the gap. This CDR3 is CASSFTGGEGYTF. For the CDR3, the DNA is TGTGCCAGCAGCTTTACGGGGGGGGAAGGCTACACCTTC.

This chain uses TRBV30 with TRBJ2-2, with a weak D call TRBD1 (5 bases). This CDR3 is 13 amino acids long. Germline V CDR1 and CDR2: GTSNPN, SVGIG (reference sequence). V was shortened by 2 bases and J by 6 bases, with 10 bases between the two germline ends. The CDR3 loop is CAWSTQGAGELFF. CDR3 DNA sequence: TGTGCCTGGAGTACTCAGGGTGCCGGGGAGCTGTTTTTT.

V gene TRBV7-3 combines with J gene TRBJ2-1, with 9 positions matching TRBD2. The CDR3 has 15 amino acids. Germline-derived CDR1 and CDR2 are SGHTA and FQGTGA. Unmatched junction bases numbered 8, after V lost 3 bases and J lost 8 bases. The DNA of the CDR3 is TGTGCCAGCAGCTTTGGCGGGGGGGCTTTTGATGAGCAGTTCTTC. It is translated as CASSFGGGAFDEQFF. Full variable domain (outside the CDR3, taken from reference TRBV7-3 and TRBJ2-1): GAGVSQTPSNKVTEKGKYVELRCDPISGHTALYWYRQSLGQGPEFLIYFQGTGAADDSGLPNDRFFAVRPEGSVSTLKIQRTERGDSAVYLCASSFGGGAFDEQFFGPGTRLTVL.

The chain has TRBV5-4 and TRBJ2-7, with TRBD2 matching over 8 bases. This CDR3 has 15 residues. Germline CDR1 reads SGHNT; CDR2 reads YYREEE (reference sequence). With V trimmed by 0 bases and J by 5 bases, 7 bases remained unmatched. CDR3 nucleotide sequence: TGTGCCAGCAGCTTGGTAACGGGAGGGGTCCACGAGCAGTACTTC. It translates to CASSLVTGGVHEQYF. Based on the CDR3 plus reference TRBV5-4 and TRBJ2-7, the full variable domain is ETGVTQSPTHLIKTRGQQVTLRCSSQSGHNTVSWYQQALGQGPQFIFQYYREEENGRGNFPPRFSGLQFPNYSSELNVNALELDDSALYLCASSLVTGGVHEQYFGPGTRLTVT.

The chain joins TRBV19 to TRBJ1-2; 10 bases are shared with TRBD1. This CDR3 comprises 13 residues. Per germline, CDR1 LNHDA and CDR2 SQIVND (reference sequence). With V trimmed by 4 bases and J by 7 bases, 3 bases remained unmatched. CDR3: CASSTWDRGGYTF. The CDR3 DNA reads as TGTGCCAGTAGTACTTGGGACAGGGGTGGCTACACCTTC.